These 11 T cell receptor beta chains share one sample of origin, sequenced in a study of blood T cell repertoires in COVID-19 (dated by TCRdb to about 2020). Library preparation was by the immunoSEQ multiplex PCR assay. This is the immuneACCESS table as TCRdb keeps it, with only in-frame sequences that have V and J called. A part of the clones is gone; compared with another copy, unresolved V genes explain less than half, and the rest is unexplained. Within this sample are 150,000 to 200,000 clones, with 90% to 95% of them counted one time only. The ten largest clonotypes hold 4.5% to 5.5% of the sample. The sequenced sample consisted of peripheral blood. These receptor sequences come from a woman in her fifties or sixties with acute or convalescent COVID-19.

The chain carries TRBV28 and TRBJ1-5, with D possibly being TRBD1 (5 bases). V lost 5 bases and J 8 bases, leaving 10 bases between the germline ends. The CDR3 is made up of 12 amino acids. CDR1 and CDR2 (germline): MDHEN, SYDVKM. The CDR3 DNA follows: TGTGCCAGCAGTCCCTTAGGGGAGCCCCAGCATTTT. Translation: CASSPLGEPQHF. The whole variable domain, remainder taken from reference TRBV28 and TRBJ1-5, is DVKVTQSSRYLVKRTGEKVFLECVQDMDHENMFWYRQDPGLGLRLIYFSYDVKMKEKGDIPEGYSVSREKKERFSLILESASTNQTSMYLCASSPLGEPQHFGDGTRLSIL.

The V call is TRBV4-1, the J call TRBJ2-7, with 8 bases fitting TRBD1. The CDR3 has 16 amino acids. The germline V gene has CDR1 MGHRA and CDR2 YSYEKL. Unmatched junction bases numbered 11, after V lost 4 bases and J lost 3 bases. The CDR3, as DNA: TGCGCCAGCAGCCCAACCCCGACAGGGGCCTTCTACGAGCAGTACTTC. It specifies CASSPTPTGAFYEQYF.

V is TRBV6-5 and J is TRBJ2-1; the D gene is possibly TRBD1 (6 bases). CDR3 length: 13 residues. Trimming took 2 bases from V and 10 from J, leaving 12 bases between them. Germline V gene lookup returns CDR1 MNHEY and CDR2 SVGAGI. CDR3 coding DNA: TGTGCCAGCAGTTACCTCAGGGGAAGGGAGCAGTTCTTC. This translates into CASSYLRGREQFF.

V usage is TRBV30 and J usage is TRBJ2-7; 14 nucleotides align to TRBD2. J lost 0 bases, V lost 2 bases, and 6 bases had no gene match. The germline V gene encodes CDR1 GTSNPN and CDR2 SVGIG (reference sequence). The CDR3 is 17 residues long. The CDR3 reads CAWSHGTSGRSSYEQYF. CDR3 sequence (DNA): TGTGCCTGGAGTCATGGGACTAGCGGGAGAAGCTCCTACGAGCAGTACTTC. The full variable domain, with the rest looked up from reference TRBV30 and TRBJ2-7, is SQTIHQWPATLVQPVGSPLSLECTVEGTSNPNLYWYRQAAGRGLQLLFYSVGIGQISSEVPQNLSASRPQDRQFILSSKKLLLSDSGFYLCAWSHGTSGRSSYEQYFGPGTRLTVT.

The rearrangement joins TRBV19 to TRBJ2-7; 7 bases agree with TRBD1. Per germline, CDR1 LNHDA and CDR2 SQIVND (reference sequence). J gave up 0 bases and V 5 bases, and 7 bases lay outside the gene matches. CDR3 size: 15 residues. The CDR3 protein is CASSPKTGSSYEQYF. In DNA form, the CDR3 reads TGTGCCAGTAGTCCCAAGACAGGGAGCTCCTACGAGCAGTACTTC. Full variable domain (remainder filled in from reference TRBV19 and TRBJ2-7): DGGITQSPKYLFRKEGQNVTLSCEQNLNHDAMYWYRQDPGQGLRLIYYSQIVNDFQKGDIAEGYSVSREKKESFPLTVTSAQKNPTAFYLCASSPKTGSSYEQYFGPGTRLTVT.

CDR3 loop: CAWSVGTGAYEQYF. The CDR3 nucleotides are TGTGCCTGGAGTGTTGGGACAGGAGCCTACGAGCAGTACTTC. The J gene is TRBJ2-7, the V gene TRBV30; TRBD1 aligns across 8 bases. The CDR3 sequence is 14 residues long. The germline V gene has CDR1 GTSNPN and CDR2 SVGIG (reference sequence). The trim removed 0 bases at V and 2 bases at J, leaving 3 bases unmatched.

This chain links TRBV10-3 with TRBJ1-2, with D unresolved. Deletions cut 3 bases from V and 8 bases from J, with 25 bases between. CDR3 size: 17 residues. CDR1 and CDR2 (germline): ENHRY, SYGVKD. The CDR3 nucleotides read TGTGCCATCAGTGATTTGGTCTGGGTAGGGAGGAACTCGGGCTACACCTTC. It specifies CAISDLVWVGRNSGYTF.

The rearrangement links TRBV4-3 to TRBJ2-2, with 10 positions matching TRBD2. V shed 4 bases and J 5 bases; nucleotides not matched to a gene: 4. Germline values: CDR1 LGHNA, CDR2 YSLEER. CDR3 size: 15 residues. For the CDR3, the DNA is TGCGCCAGCAGCCCTCTAGCGGGAGCGACCGGGGAGCTGTTTTTT. It codes for CASSPLAGATGELFF.

This clone was picked up one time. The chain carries TRBV19 and TRBJ1-2; possibly TRBD1 for D (5 bases). Germline loops: CDR1 LNHDA, CDR2 SQIVND (reference sequence). The V end was cut by 7 bases, the J end by 4 bases, with 13 bases between. The CDR3 spans 13 residues. CDR3 amino acids: CASTAGLAYGYTF. CDR3 bases: TGTGCCAGTACCGCGGGACTGGCCTATGGCTACACCTTC.

The chain couples TRBV29-1 to TRBJ1-4; a possible D gene is TRBD1 (6 bases). This CDR3 is built from 13 residues. Trimming cost V 6 bases and J 0 bases, with 8 bases left between them. The germline V gene encodes CDR1 SQVTM and CDR2 ANQGSEA. The CDR3 DNA reads TGCAGCGTCGGACAGACAACTAATGAAAAACTGTTTTTT. Residues: CSVGQTTNEKLFF.

The V call is TRBV15, the J call TRBJ1-4, with unresolved D. The length of the CDR3 is 16 residues. V lost 3 bases and J lost 1, with 12 bases in between. Germline CDR1 is LNHNV and CDR2 is YYDKDF (reference sequence). The CDR3 protein is CATSRKNGLTNEKLFF. In nucleotides, the CDR3 is TGTGCCACCAGCAGGAAGAATGGGCTAACTAATGAAAAACTGTTTTTT.